A selection of T cell receptor beta chains follows, all from one sample in a study of cytomegalovirus exposure and HLA in healthy donors. TCRdb's copy holds only in-frame clones and misses some; the assay was immunoSEQ multiplex PCR. Of about 140,000 clones listed, approximately 70% are singletons. The sequencing sample was made of PBMCs. These receptors originate from a woman aged 30 to 39 in good health and CMV-seronegative. The CDR3 runs from the conserved cysteine through the conserved F or W. A D gene is named only where the DNA matches it firmly. Size values are once, few and many counts, or a class for expanded clones, and some rows have none.

cdr3_aa: CASSPVAGGPDTQYF; cdr3_nt: TGTGCCAGCAGTCCTGTAGCGGGGGGGCCAGATACGCAGTATTTT; v_call: TRBV7-2; clone_size: once; d_call: TRBD2; j_call: TRBJ2-3
cdr3_aa: CAWSVGGRGGNEQFF; cdr3_nt: TGTGCCTGGAGTGTAGGGGGGAGGGGTGGCAATGAGCAGTTCTTC; v_call: TRBV30; clone_size: NA; d_call: NA; j_call: TRBJ2-1
cdr3_aa: CASSSQRGRIGNQPQHF; cdr3_nt: TGTGCCAGCAGTTCGCAGCGAGGGAGGATTGGCAATCAGCCCCAGCATTTT; v_call: TRBV28; clone_size: NA; d_call: NA; j_call: TRBJ1-5
cdr3_aa: CASSLVRGPARTQYF; cdr3_nt: TGTGCCAGCAGCTTAGTCAGAGGGCCAGCAAGGACCCAGTACTTC; v_call: TRBV11-2; clone_size: NA; d_call: NA; j_call: TRBJ2-5
cdr3_aa: CASSLSGRAGENIQYF; cdr3_nt: TGCGCCAGCAGCTTGTCCGGGCGGGCAGGGGAAAACATTCAGTACTTC; v_call: TRBV5-1; clone_size: NA; d_call: NA; j_call: TRBJ2-4
cdr3_aa: CASSFSSGSSTDTQYF; cdr3_nt: TGCGCCAGCAGCTTCAGCTCGGGATCTAGCACAGATACGCAGTATTTT; v_call: TRBV5-1; clone_size: NA; d_call: NA; j_call: TRBJ2-3
cdr3_aa: CSSSLIKGAANTGELFF; cdr3_nt: TGTTCCAGCAGCCTAATAAAAGGTGCGGCGAACACCGGGGAGCTGTTTTTT; v_call: TRBV7-9; clone_size: few; d_call: NA; j_call: TRBJ2-2
cdr3_aa: CASGLERDGGYGYTF; cdr3_nt: NA; v_call: TRBV12-5; clone_size: NA; d_call: NA; j_call: TRBJ1-2
cdr3_aa: CASSVAGGTRSGQETQYF; cdr3_nt: TGTGCCAGCAGCGTAGCGGGGGGTACTAGATCGGGGCAAGAGACCCAGTACTTC; v_call: TRBV9; clone_size: NA; d_call: TRBD2; j_call: TRBJ2-5
cdr3_aa: CASSPPGGGGYTF; cdr3_nt: TGTGCCAGCAGCCCGCCAGGGGGTGGAGGCTACACCTTC; v_call: TRBV7-9; clone_size: NA; d_call: TRBD1; j_call: TRBJ1-2
cdr3_aa: CASSMGFAGTSEQFF; cdr3_nt: TGTGCCAGTAGTATGGGATTTGCAGGTACTAGCGAGCAGTTCTTC; v_call: TRBV19; clone_size: NA; d_call: NA; j_call: TRBJ2-1
cdr3_aa: CASSRDPGTTYEQYF; cdr3_nt: TGTGCCAGCAGCCGGGACCCCGGGACAACCTACGAGCAGTACTTC; v_call: TRBV7-3; clone_size: NA; d_call: NA; j_call: TRBJ2-7
cdr3_aa: CASSLFQGWETQYF; cdr3_nt: TGTGCCAGCAGCTTGTTTCAGGGGTGGGAGACCCAGTACTTC; v_call: TRBV7-6; clone_size: few; d_call: NA; j_call: TRBJ2-5
cdr3_aa: CAIRGGGENTGELFF; cdr3_nt: TGTGCCATCAGGGGCGGGGGAGAAAACACCGGGGAGCTGTTTTTT; v_call: TRBV10-3; clone_size: NA; d_call: TRBD2; j_call: TRBJ2-2
cdr3_aa: CASSLAQGLNIQYF; cdr3_nt: TGTGCCAGCAGCTTGGCACAGGGCTTGAACATTCAGTACTTC; v_call: TRBV5-6; clone_size: once; d_call: NA; j_call: TRBJ2-4
cdr3_aa: CASSTTGSPGSYNSPLHF; cdr3_nt: TGTGCCAGTAGCACAACAGGGTCGCCCGGCTCCTATAATTCACCCCTCCACTTT; v_call: TRBV19; clone_size: NA; d_call: NA; j_call: TRBJ1-6
cdr3_aa: CASGLFAKNEQFF; cdr3_nt: TGTGCTAGTGGTTTGTTCGCGAAGAATGAGCAGTTCTTC; v_call: TRBV12-5; clone_size: NA; d_call: NA; j_call: TRBJ2-1
cdr3_aa: CASSRDGGGIWETQYF; cdr3_nt: TGTGCCAGCAGCCGAGATGGGGGAGGCATATGGGAGACCCAGTACTTC; v_call: TRBV7-9; clone_size: few; d_call: NA; j_call: TRBJ2-5
cdr3_aa: CASSSYLEAFF; cdr3_nt: TGTGCCAGCAGCTCCTATTTGGAAGCTTTCTTT; v_call: TRBV7-2; clone_size: few; d_call: NA; j_call: TRBJ1-1
cdr3_aa: CASSSRTGVGETQYF; cdr3_nt: TGTGCCAGCAGCTCCAGGACAGGGGTAGGCGAGACCCAGTACTTC; v_call: TRBV11-2; clone_size: NA; d_call: TRBD1; j_call: TRBJ2-5
cdr3_aa: CASSAKTSGRTDTQYF; cdr3_nt: TGTGCCAGCAGCGCCAAGACTAGCGGGAGGACAGATACGCAGTATTTT; v_call: TRBV7-9; clone_size: NA; d_call: TRBD2; j_call: TRBJ2-3
cdr3_aa: CASSEGLAEANEQFF; cdr3_nt: TGTGCCAGCAGTGAGGGACTAGCTGAAGCCAATGAGCAGTTCTTC; v_call: TRBV6-1; clone_size: NA; d_call: TRBD2; j_call: TRBJ2-1
cdr3_aa: CASSLLTGENEQFF; cdr3_nt: TGCGCCAGCAGCTTGTTAACAGGGGAGAATGAGCAGTTCTTC; v_call: TRBV5-1; clone_size: NA; d_call: TRBD1; j_call: TRBJ2-1
cdr3_aa: CASSPSPFGSGSWGQYF; cdr3_nt: TGTGCCAGCAGTCCCTCCCCTTTTGGGAGCGGGAGTTGGGGCCAGTACTTC; v_call: TRBV27; clone_size: few; d_call: TRBD2; j_call: TRBJ2-5
cdr3_aa: CASSLLAGGYQETQYF; cdr3_nt: TGTGCTAGCAGCTTACTGGCGGGGGGCTACCAAGAGACCCAGTACTTC; v_call: TRBV7-7; clone_size: NA; d_call: TRBD2; j_call: TRBJ2-5
cdr3_aa: CASSQDSRRGAGQPQHF; cdr3_nt: TGCGCCAGCAGCCAAGACAGTCGACGGGGAGCGGGTCAGCCCCAGCATTTT; v_call: TRBV4-1; clone_size: NA; d_call: NA; j_call: TRBJ1-5
cdr3_aa: CASSTSFLGSKQFF; cdr3_nt: TGTGCCAGCAGCACCTCTTTTCTGGGGAGCAAGCAGTTCTTC; v_call: TRBV7-9; clone_size: NA; d_call: NA; j_call: TRBJ2-1
cdr3_aa: CASSVAGAGYNEQFF; cdr3_nt: TGTGCCAGCAGCGTAGCGGGCGCGGGCTACAATGAGCAGTTCTTC; v_call: TRBV9; clone_size: few; d_call: NA; j_call: TRBJ2-1
cdr3_aa: CASSIAGGSYEQYF; cdr3_nt: TGTGCCAGTAGTATAGCGGGAGGCTCCTACGAGCAGTACTTC; v_call: TRBV19; clone_size: NA; d_call: TRBD2; j_call: TRBJ2-7
cdr3_aa: CASRTGPSNQPQHF; cdr3_nt: TGTGCCAGCAGGACAGGGCCTAGCAATCAGCCCCAGCATTTT; v_call: TRBV25-1; clone_size: NA; d_call: TRBD1; j_call: TRBJ1-5
cdr3_aa: CASSIGQGYQPQHF; cdr3_nt: TGTGCCAGTAGTATCGGACAGGGATATCAGCCCCAGCATTTT; v_call: TRBV19; clone_size: NA; d_call: TRBD1; j_call: TRBJ1-5
cdr3_aa: CASSLGGPDTQYF; cdr3_nt: TGTGCCAGCAGCTTAGGAGGCCCAGATACGCAGTATTTT; v_call: TRBV11-3; clone_size: NA; d_call: NA; j_call: TRBJ2-3
cdr3_aa: CATLPGARYSNQPQHF; cdr3_nt: TGTGCCACCCTCCCAGGGGCAAGATATAGCAATCAGCCCCAGCATTTT; v_call: TRBV28; clone_size: NA; d_call: NA; j_call: TRBJ1-5
cdr3_aa: CASSKNLRVLFYGYTF; cdr3_nt: TGTGCCAGCAGCAAAAACCTCCGGGTCCTCTTCTATGGCTACACCTTC; v_call: TRBV21-1; clone_size: NA; d_call: NA; j_call: TRBJ1-2
cdr3_aa: CASSVEGQGSEAFF; cdr3_nt: TGTGCCAGCAGCGTAGAGGGACAGGGCTCTGAAGCTTTCTTT; v_call: TRBV9; clone_size: NA; d_call: TRBD1; j_call: TRBJ1-1
cdr3_aa: CASSGDRGDEKLFF; cdr3_nt: TGTGCCAGCAGCGGGGACAGGGGTGATGAAAAACTGTTTTTT; v_call: TRBV5-8; clone_size: NA; d_call: TRBD1; j_call: TRBJ1-4
cdr3_aa: CASWDSHTGELFF; cdr3_nt: TGCGCCAGCTGGGACAGCCACACCGGGGAGCTGTTTTTT; v_call: TRBV10-2; clone_size: NA; d_call: TRBD1; j_call: TRBJ2-2
cdr3_aa: CASSLWLGGADTQYF; cdr3_nt: TGTGCCAGCAGTTTATGGTTAGGGGGCGCAGATACGCAGTATTTT; v_call: TRBV28; clone_size: NA; d_call: TRBD1; j_call: TRBJ2-3